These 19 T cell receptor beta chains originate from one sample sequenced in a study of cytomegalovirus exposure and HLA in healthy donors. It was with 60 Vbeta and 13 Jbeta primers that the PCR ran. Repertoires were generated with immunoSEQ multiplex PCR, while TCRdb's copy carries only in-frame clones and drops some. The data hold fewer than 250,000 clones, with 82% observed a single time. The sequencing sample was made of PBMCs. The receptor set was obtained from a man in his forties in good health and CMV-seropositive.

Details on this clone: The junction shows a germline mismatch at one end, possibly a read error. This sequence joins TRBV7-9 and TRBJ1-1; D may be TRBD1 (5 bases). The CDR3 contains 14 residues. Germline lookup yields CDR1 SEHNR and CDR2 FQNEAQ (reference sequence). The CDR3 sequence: CSSSPSGGNTEAFF. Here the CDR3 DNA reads TGTTCCAGCAGCCCGAGCGGGGGTAATACTGAAGCTTTCTTT. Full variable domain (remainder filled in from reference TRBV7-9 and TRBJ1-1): DTGVSQNPRHKITKRGQNVTFRCDPISEHNRLYWYRQTLGQGPEFLTYFQNEAQLEKSRLLSDRFSAERPKGSFSTLEIQRTEQGDSAMYLCSSSPSGGNTEAFFGQGTRLTVV.

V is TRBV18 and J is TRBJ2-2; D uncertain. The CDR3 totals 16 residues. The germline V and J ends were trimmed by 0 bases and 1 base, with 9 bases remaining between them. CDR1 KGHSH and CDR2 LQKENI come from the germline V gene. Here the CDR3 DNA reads TGTGCCAGCTCACCACCGGCAAGCGAGAACACCGGGGAGCTGTTTTTT. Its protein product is CASSPPASENTGELFF. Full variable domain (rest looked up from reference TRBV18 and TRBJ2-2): NAGVMQNPRHLVRRRGQEARLRCSPMKGHSHVYWYRQLPEEGLKFMVYLQKENIIDESGMPKERFSAEFPKEGPSILRIQQVVRGDSAAYFCASSPPASENTGELFFGEGSRLTVL.

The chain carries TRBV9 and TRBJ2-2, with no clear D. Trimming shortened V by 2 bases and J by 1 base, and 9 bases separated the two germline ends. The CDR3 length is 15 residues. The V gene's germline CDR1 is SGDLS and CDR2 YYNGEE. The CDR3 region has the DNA TGTGCCAGCAGCGTCCGAGCGCAGAACACCGGGGAGCTGTTTTTT. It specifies CASSVRAQNTGELFF.

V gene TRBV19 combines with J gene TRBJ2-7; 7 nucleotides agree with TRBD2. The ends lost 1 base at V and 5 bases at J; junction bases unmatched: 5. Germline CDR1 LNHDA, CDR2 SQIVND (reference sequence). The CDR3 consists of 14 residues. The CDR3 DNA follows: TGTGCCAGTAGTATAGCAAGCGGGGTCAACGAGCAGTACTTC. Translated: CASSIASGVNEQYF.

DNA for the CDR3: TGTGCCAGCAGCCCGGGACTAGCAACAGATACGCAGTATTTT. It specifies CASSPGLATDTQYF. The rearrangement joins TRBV14 to TRBJ2-3; 9 bases match TRBD2. The CDR3 contains 14 residues. V dropped 4 bases and J dropped 3; count of bases not matched to a gene: 2. Germline V gene lookup returns CDR1 SGHDN and CDR2 FVKESK.

CDR3 DNA: TGTGCCAGCAGCCCCGGGACACTCGGCTACACCTTC. This translates into CASSPGTLGYTF. V is TRBV7-9 and J is TRBJ1-2; a possible D gene is TRBD1 (6 bases). The CDR3 sequence is 12 residues long. The V end lost 5 bases, the J end lost 8 bases, and 12 bases lay between the germline ends. The germline CDR1 and CDR2 sequences are SEHNR and FQNEAQ (reference sequence).

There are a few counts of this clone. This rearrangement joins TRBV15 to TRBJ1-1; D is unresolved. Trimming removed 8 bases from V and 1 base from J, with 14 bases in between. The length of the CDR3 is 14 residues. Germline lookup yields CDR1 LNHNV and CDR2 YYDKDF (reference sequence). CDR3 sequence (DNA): TGTGCCACCGGTCTGATGATAGCGAACACTGAAGCTTTCTTT. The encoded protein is CATGLMIANTEAFF.

The CDR3 is CAWSPQGWDGYTF. In DNA, the CDR3 is TGTGCCTGGAGCCCCCAGGGGTGGGATGGCTACACCTTC. The V gene is TRBV30, the J gene TRBJ1-2, with a weak D call TRBD1 (6 bases). The germline V gene encodes CDR1 GTSNPN and CDR2 SVGIG (reference sequence). Between the trimmed V and J ends, which lost 3 bases and 6 bases, there was a span of 14 bases. This CDR3 contains 13 residues.

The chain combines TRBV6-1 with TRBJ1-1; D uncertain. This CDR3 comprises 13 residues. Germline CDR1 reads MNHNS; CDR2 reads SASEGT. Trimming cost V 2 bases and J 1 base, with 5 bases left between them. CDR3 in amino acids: CASSEWPNTEAFF. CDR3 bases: TGTGCCAGCAGTGAATGGCCGAACACTGAAGCTTTCTTT.

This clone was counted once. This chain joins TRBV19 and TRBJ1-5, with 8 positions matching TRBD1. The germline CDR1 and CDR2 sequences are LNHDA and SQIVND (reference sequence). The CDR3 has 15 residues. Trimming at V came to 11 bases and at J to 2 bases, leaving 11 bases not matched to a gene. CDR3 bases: TGTGCCGGAGGGCCGACGACAGGGGGCAATCAGCCCCAGCATTTT. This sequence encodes CAGGPTTGGNQPQHF.

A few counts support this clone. The CDR3 DNA follows: TGTGCCAGCAGCTCCGGGACAGGGAGGAACACTGAAGCTTTCTTT. It specifies CASSSGTGRNTEAFF. The gene calls are TRBV5-4 and TRBJ1-1; 9 bases are shared with TRBD1. V dropped 3 bases and J dropped 1; count of bases not matched to a gene: 4. The CDR3 totals 15 residues. CDR1 SGHNT and CDR2 YYREEE come from the germline V gene (reference sequence).

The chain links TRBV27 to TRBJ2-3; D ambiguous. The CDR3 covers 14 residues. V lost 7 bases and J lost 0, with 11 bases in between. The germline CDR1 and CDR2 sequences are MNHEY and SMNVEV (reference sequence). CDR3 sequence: CASNPGLSTDTQYF. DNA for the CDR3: TGTGCCAGCAATCCCGGTCTTAGCACAGATACGCAGTATTTT.

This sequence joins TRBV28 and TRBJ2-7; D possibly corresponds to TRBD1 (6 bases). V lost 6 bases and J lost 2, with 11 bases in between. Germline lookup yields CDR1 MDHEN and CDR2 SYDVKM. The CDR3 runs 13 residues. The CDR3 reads CASRHQGTYEQYV. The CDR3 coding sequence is TGTGCCAGCAGACATCAGGGGACCTACGAGCAGTACGTC.

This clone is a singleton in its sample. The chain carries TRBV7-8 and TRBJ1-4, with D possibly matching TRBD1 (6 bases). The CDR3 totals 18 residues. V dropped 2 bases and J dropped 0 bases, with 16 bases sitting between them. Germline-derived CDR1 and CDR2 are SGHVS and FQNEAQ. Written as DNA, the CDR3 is TGTGCCAGCAGCTTAAGTCCCAGGGGAGGGGCAACTAATGAAAAACTGTTTTTT. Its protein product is CASSLSPRGGATNEKLFF.

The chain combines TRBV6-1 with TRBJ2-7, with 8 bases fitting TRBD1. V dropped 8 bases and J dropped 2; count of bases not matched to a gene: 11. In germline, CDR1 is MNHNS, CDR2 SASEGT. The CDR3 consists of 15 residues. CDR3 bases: TGTGCCAGCGAGACCGGGACAGGAGGACCCTACGAGCAGTACGTC. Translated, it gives CASETGTGGPYEQYV.

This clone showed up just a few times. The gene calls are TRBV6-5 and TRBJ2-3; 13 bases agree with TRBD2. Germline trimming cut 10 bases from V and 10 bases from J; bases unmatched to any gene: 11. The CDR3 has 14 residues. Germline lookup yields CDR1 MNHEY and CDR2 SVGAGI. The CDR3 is CATGLAGEGSAQYF. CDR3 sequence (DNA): TGTGCCACCGGACTAGCGGGAGAAGGGTCGGCGCAGTATTTT.

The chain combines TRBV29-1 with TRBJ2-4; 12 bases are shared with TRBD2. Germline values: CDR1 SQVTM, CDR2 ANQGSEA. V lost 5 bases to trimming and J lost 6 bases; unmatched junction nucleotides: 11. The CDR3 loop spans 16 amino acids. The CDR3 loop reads CSVSRTSGNAVNIQYF. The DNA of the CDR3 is TGCAGCGTTTCCCGGACTAGCGGGAACGCCGTAAACATTCAGTACTTC. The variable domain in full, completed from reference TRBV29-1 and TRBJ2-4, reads SAVISQKPSRDICQRGTSLTIQCQVDSQVTMMFWYRQQPGQSLTLIATANQGSEATYESGFVIDKFPISRPNLTFSTLTVSNMSPEDSSIYLCSVSRTSGNAVNIQYFGAGTRLSVL.

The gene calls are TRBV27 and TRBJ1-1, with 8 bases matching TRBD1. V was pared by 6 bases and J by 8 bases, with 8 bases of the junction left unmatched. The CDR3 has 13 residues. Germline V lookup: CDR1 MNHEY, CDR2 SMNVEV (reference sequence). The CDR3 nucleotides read TGTGCCAGCAGCCCCGGGACAGGCTCAGAAGCTTTCTTT. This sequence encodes CASSPGTGSEAFF.

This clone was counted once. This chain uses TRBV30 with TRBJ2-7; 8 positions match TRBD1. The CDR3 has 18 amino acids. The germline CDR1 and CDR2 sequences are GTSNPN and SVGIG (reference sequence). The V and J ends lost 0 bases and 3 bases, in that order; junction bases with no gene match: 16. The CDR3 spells CAWSVWGHRGSVGYEQYF. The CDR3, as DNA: TGTGCCTGGAGTGTATGGGGGCACAGGGGGAGTGTGGGCTACGAGCAGTACTTC.